These 10 T cell receptor beta chains were all obtained from the same sample, sequenced in a study of Graves' ophthalmopathy and Graves' hyperthyroidism (dated by TCRdb to the late 2010s). Instrument used: Illumina HiSeq 2000. For repertoire sequencing, the TCR beta CDR3 regions were amplified from RNA transcripts. The first round of RT-PCR was done with HTBI primers and the Qiagen OneStep RT-PCR kit, and was followed by a second round of multiplex PCR, then size selection and purification. TCRdb reworked the public reads: Q25 trimming with fastp, MiXCR clone assembly, productive beta chains retained. Each entry merges the rows of one CDR3 protein and shows their most common DNA and genes. The table for this sample lists 600,000 to 950,000 distinct CDR3 sequences; 40% of them were counted only once. 35% to 55% of the sample is in the top ten clones. The source material was peripheral blood. These receptors all stem from an adult man with Graves' ophthalmopathy.

This clonotype has a single count. This chain connects TRBV7-4 to TRBJ2-7, with D uncertain. V shed 7 bases and J shed 9 bases, with 13 bases lying between them. This CDR3 is built from 11 residues. Per germline, CDR1 SGHVT and CDR2 SQSDAQ. In nucleotides, the CDR3 is TGTGCCAGCAACTGGGGTACGGGGCAGTACTTC. It specifies CASNWGTGQYF.

As to this clonotype: A much larger clone differs by one base, so this may be a read error. This chain uses TRBV7-2 with TRBJ2-5; D uncertain. From germline, CDR1 is SGHTA and CDR2 FQGNSA. CDR3 length: 10 amino acids. V lost 8 bases, J lost 5 bases, and 6 bases lay in between. CDR3: CASLRETQYF. CDR3 coding DNA: TGTGCCAGCTTACGGGAGACCCAGTACTTC.

The rearrangement joins TRBV2 to TRBJ2-1; 7 nucleotides match TRBD1. V was pared by 6 bases and J by 2 bases, with 4 bases of the junction left unmatched. In germline, CDR1 is SNHLY, CDR2 FYNNEI. CDR3 length: 14 residues. This CDR3 is CASRTGTAYNEQFF. CDR3 nucleotide sequence: TGTGCCAGCAGGACCGGGACAGCCTACAATGAGCAGTTCTTC.

The chain has TRBV7-2 and TRBJ2-7; the D is unclear. The CDR3 loop spans 13 amino acids. Trimming removed 8 bases from V and 6 bases from J, with 17 bases in between. Germline-derived CDR1 and CDR2 are SGHTA and FQGNSA. CDR3 region: CASGRLRPSEQYF. CDR3 DNA sequence: TGTGCCAGCGGCCGGTTGAGACCTAGCGAGCAGTACTTC.

This clonotype has just a few counts. The V gene is TRBV7-2, the J gene TRBJ2-7; a weak D match, TRBD2 (6 bases). The germline V and J ends were trimmed by 4 bases and 2 bases, with 9 bases remaining between them. CDR3 length equals 13 residues. From germline, CDR1 is SGHTA and CDR2 FQGNSA. The DNA for the CDR3 is TGTGCCAGCAGCTATCGACTAGCCTACGAGCAGTACTTC. Translating it yields CASSYRLAYEQYF.

The table lists this clonotype with a few counts. The chain combines TRBV20-1 with TRBJ1-6; 7 positions agree with TRBD1. There are 16 residues in the CDR3. Trimming took 6 bases from V and 7 from J; bases not matched to a gene: 15. The germline V gene encodes CDR1 DFQATT and CDR2 SNEGSKA (reference sequence). Here the CDR3 reads CSAPSAIQGRNSPLHF. The CDR3 DNA is TGCAGTGCCCCATCGGCAATACAGGGGAGAAATTCACCCCTCCACTTT.

This clonotype was observed once. The chain recombines TRBV11-1 with TRBJ1-1, with D perhaps TRBD1 (5 bases). Trimming removed 5 bases at V and 2 bases at J, with 18 bases between. This CDR3 comprises 16 residues. Germline V CDR1 and CDR2: SGHAT, FQDESV (reference sequence). CDR3 sequence: CASSVSTGGFNTEAFF. The DNA for the CDR3 is TGTGCCAGCAGCGTATCCACGGGGGGTTTCAACACTGAAGCTTTCTTT. The complete variable domain, with remaining parts taken from reference TRBV11-1 and TRBJ1-1, reads EAEVAQSPRYKITEKSQAVAFWCDPISGHATLYWYRQILGQGPELLVQFQDESVVDDSQLPKDRFSAERLKGVDSTLKIQPAELGDSAMYLCASSVSTGGFNTEAFFGQGTRLTVV.

Ten or more counts support this clonotype. This chain uses TRBV7-9 with TRBJ1-3, with D maybe TRBD1 (5 bases). CDR3 length: 14 residues. Looked up from germline, CDR1 is SEHNR and CDR2 is FQNEAQ (reference sequence). V gave up 1 base and J gave up 4 bases, with 8 bases separating them. The CDR3 is CASSLGTRGNTIYF. The CDR3 region has the DNA TGTGCCAGCAGCTTAGGGACACGGGGAAACACCATATATTTT.

The V and J genes are TRBV10-3 and TRBJ1-3, with D perhaps TRBD1 (6 bases). The germline gives CDR1 ENHRY, CDR2 SYGVKD. The CDR3 loop spans 14 amino acids. Trimming took 3 bases from V and 4 from J, leaving 10 bases between them. CDR3 amino acids: CAISEGGIGNTIYF. In DNA, the CDR3 is TGTGCCATCAGTGAAGGGGGAATCGGAAACACCATATATTTT.

This clonotype was observed at least ten times. The CDR3 sequence is CASSEGLNTGEQYF. The CDR3 region has the DNA TGCGCCAGCAGTGAGGGGCTTAATACAGGCGAGCAGTACTTC. V gene TRBV10-2 combines with J gene TRBJ2-7; possibly TRBD1 for D (5 bases). CDR3 length: 14 residues. Germline CDR1 reads WSHSY; CDR2 reads SAAADI. The V end lost 2 bases, the J end lost 6 bases, and 14 bases lay between the germline ends.